These 23 T cell receptor beta chains came from one sample sequenced in a study of blood T cell repertoires in COVID-19. The method was immunoSEQ multiplex PCR; TCRdb's version includes in-frame clones alone and lacks a portion of them. The data hold some 310,000 clones, with under 90% observed a single time. Sequenced material: peripheral blood. The receptors come from a woman under 40 with COVID-19, enrolled during active disease.

The chain joins TRBV6-5 to TRBJ1-1; D is unresolved. V was pared by 0 bases and J by 5 bases, with 10 bases between. Looked up from germline, CDR1 is MNHEY and CDR2 is SVGAGI. The CDR3 extends over 14 amino acids. The CDR3 DNA reads as TGTGCCAGCAGTTACTCGCGGCTGCGGACTGAAGCTTTCTTT. Encoded protein: CASSYSRLRTEAFF.

V is TRBV11-2 and J is TRBJ2-7; 7 nucleotides agree with TRBD1. V lost 2 bases and J lost 3; bases outside the gene matches: 7. The germline gives CDR1 SGHAT, CDR2 FQNNGV. CDR3 length equals 15 residues. Written as DNA, the CDR3 is TGTGCCAGCAGCTTAAACCGGGACAGCGACTACGAGCAGTACTTC. This encodes CASSLNRDSDYEQYF.

The chain recombines TRBV2 with TRBJ2-7; 7 bases are shared with TRBD1. CDR3 length: 11 amino acids. Trimming removed 8 bases from V and 4 bases from J; junction bases left unmatched: 2. CDR1 SNHLY and CDR2 FYNNEI come from the germline V gene. CDR3 residues: CASSTGYEQYF. The CDR3 nucleotides are TGTGCCAGCTCGACAGGGTACGAGCAGTACTTC.

The rearrangement uses TRBV30 and TRBJ1-2; 10 nucleotides align to TRBD1. After removal of 0 bases from V and 5 bases from J, the junction contained 3 bases not matched to a gene. The germline gives CDR1 GTSNPN, CDR2 SVGIG (reference sequence). This CDR3 comprises 14 residues. DNA of the CDR3: TGTGCCTGGAGTGTAGCGGGACAGGGGTATGGCTACACCTTC. This codes for CAWSVAGQGYGYTF.

This clone has a count of ten or more. The CDR3 reads CASSPGQGQNTEAFF. CDR3 coding DNA: TGTGCCAGCTCACCGGGACAGGGACAGAACACTGAAGCTTTCTTT. The chain combines TRBV18 with TRBJ1-1; 9 positions agree with TRBD1. V lost 3 bases to trimming and J lost 1 base; unmatched junction nucleotides: 3. Per the germline V gene, CDR1 is KGHSH and CDR2 is LQKENI. This CDR3 has 15 amino acids.

The CDR3 DNA reads TGTGCCAGCAGCTTGGACAGGGAAGAGACCCAGTACTTC. Translated, it gives CASSLDREETQYF. The chain combines TRBV7-2 with TRBJ2-5; 8 bases agree with TRBD1. V shed 3 bases and J 3 bases; nucleotides not matched to a gene: 0. This CDR3 contains 13 residues. Per the germline V gene, CDR1 is SGHTA and CDR2 is FQGNSA.

V usage is TRBV20-1 and J usage is TRBJ2-1; 7 positions agree with TRBD2. The CDR3 length is 15 residues. Germline assignment: CDR1 DFQATT and CDR2 SNEGSKA (reference sequence). V shed 3 bases, J shed 4 bases, and the junction held 9 bases outside the gene matches. CDR3 residues: CSASNRGSSYNEQFF. The CDR3 bases are TGCAGTGCTAGTAATCGCGGGAGTTCTTACAATGAGCAGTTCTTC.

The CDR3 protein is CATSDTRQGSTEAFF. CDR3 in DNA: TGTGCCACCAGTGACACCCGGCAGGGCTCCACTGAAGCTTTCTTT. The chain uses TRBV24-1 and TRBJ1-1; tentatively, D is TRBD1 (5 bases). In germline, CDR1 is KGHDR, CDR2 SFDVKD. CDR3 length: 15 residues. V was trimmed by 4 bases and J by 4 bases, leaving 15 bases between them.

The chain recombines TRBV9 with TRBJ2-7; 8 bases align to TRBD2. This CDR3 region has 14 residues. Germline assignment: CDR1 SGDLS and CDR2 YYNGEE. After removal of 4 bases from V and 3 bases from J, the junction contained 6 bases not matched to a gene. CDR3 in amino acids: CASSPGLEGYEQYF. The CDR3 nucleotides are TGTGCCAGCAGCCCGGGACTAGAAGGCTACGAGCAGTACTTC. Drawing the rest from reference TRBV9 and TRBJ2-7, the complete variable domain is DSGVTQTPKHLITATGQRVTLRCSPRSGDLSVYWYQQSLDQGLQFLIQYYNGEERAKGNILERFSAQQFPDLHSELNLSSLELGDSALYFCASSPGLEGYEQYFGPGTRLTVT.

V usage is TRBV19 and J usage is TRBJ1-2, with 7 nucleotides matching TRBD1. From germline, CDR1 is LNHDA and CDR2 SQIVND (reference sequence). The V segment lost 5 bases and the J segment 2 bases; nucleotides outside the gene matches: 8. This CDR3 region has 15 residues. CDR3 loop: CASSSRQGINYGYTF. DNA of the CDR3: TGTGCCAGTAGTTCCCGACAGGGTATCAACTATGGCTACACCTTC. The full variable domain, with the rest looked up from reference TRBV19 and TRBJ1-2, is DGGITQSPKYLFRKEGQNVTLSCEQNLNHDAMYWYRQDPGQGLRLIYYSQIVNDFQKGDIAEGYSVSREKKESFPLTVTSAQKNPTAFYLCASSSRQGINYGYTFGSGTRLTVV.

This chain connects TRBV7-8 to TRBJ1-5; D perhaps matches TRBD1 (6 bases). Germline loops: CDR1 SGHVS, CDR2 FQNEAQ. The germline V and J ends were trimmed by 1 base and 5 bases, with 9 bases remaining between them. The CDR3 sequence is 14 residues long. The CDR3 is CASSLGGGDQPQHF. CDR3 in DNA: TGTGCCAGCAGCTTAGGAGGGGGTGATCAGCCCCAGCATTTT. The variable domain in full, with the rest retrieved from reference TRBV7-8 and TRBJ1-5, is GAGVSQSPRYKVAKRGQDVALRCDPISGHVSLFWYQQALGQGPEFLTYFQNEAQLDKSGLPSDRFFAERPEGSVSTLKIQRTQQEDSAVYLCASSLGGGDQPQHFGDGTRLSIL.

The chain links TRBV5-1 to TRBJ2-5; 12 bases agree with TRBD2. The CDR3 runs to 17 residues. The germline V gene has CDR1 SGHRS and CDR2 YFSETQ. With V trimmed by 2 bases and J by 2 bases, 7 bases remained unmatched. CDR3 region: CASSLNGLAGIQETQYF. The CDR3 bases are TGCGCCAGCAGCTTAAACGGACTAGCGGGGATACAAGAGACCCAGTACTTC.

V is TRBV30 and J is TRBJ2-1; TRBD2 might be the D (5 bases). The CDR3 totals 13 residues. Trimming pared 0 bases from V and 9 bases from J, leaving 12 bases between. Germline V gene lookup returns CDR1 GTSNPN and CDR2 SVGIG (reference sequence). CDR3 bases: TGTGCCTGGAGTGTACTATCTGAGGGTGAGCAGTTCTTC. The encoded protein is CAWSVLSEGEQFF.

CDR3 sequence (DNA): TGTGCCATCAGTGAGTCCTCAGGGTCTCCCTACGAGCAGTACTTC. Translated: CAISESSGSPYEQYF. This rearrangement joins TRBV10-3 to TRBJ2-7, with D possibly being TRBD1 (5 bases). V lost 0 bases and J lost 2, with 11 bases in between. Per germline, CDR1 ENHRY and CDR2 SYGVKD. The CDR3 length is 15 residues.

On this clone: Additional DNA sequences in this sample encode the identical CDR3. V usage is TRBV5-1 and J usage is TRBJ2-1; 11 bases are a match to TRBD2. V trimming: 3 bases; J trimming: 7 bases; junction bases outside the gene matches: 6. This CDR3 has 15 residues. CDR1 is SGHRS and CDR2 is YFSETQ in the germline V gene. CDR3 DNA sequence: TGCGCCAGCAGCTCCGGGACTAGCGGATATAATGAGCAGTTCTTC. Amino acid sequence: CASSSGTSGYNEQFF.

The chain carries TRBV29-1 and TRBJ1-1; 7 bases fit TRBD1. V lost 3 bases to trimming and J lost 5 bases; unmatched junction nucleotides: 6. Germline V gene lookup returns CDR1 SQVTM and CDR2 ANQGSEA. This CDR3 is 13 amino acids long. In nucleotides, the CDR3 is TGCAGCGTTGACCGCGAGGGGGCGACTGAAGCTTTCTTT. The encoded protein is CSVDREGATEAFF.

The J gene is TRBJ1-1, the V gene TRBV4-1; weak D call: TRBD1 (6 bases). The germline V gene has CDR1 MGHRA and CDR2 YSYEKL. V lost 4 bases and J 4 bases, leaving 19 bases between the germline ends. This CDR3 comprises 16 residues. The CDR3 DNA follows: TGCGCCAGCAGCCCCACAGGCTTGACAGGTGGCACTGAAGCTTTCTTT. Translating gives CASSPTGLTGGTEAFF.

The rearrangement links TRBV9 to TRBJ2-5, with D tentatively TRBD2 (5 bases). The ends were cut back, 0 bases at V and 5 bases at J, with 11 bases in the middle. The V gene's germline CDR1 is SGDLS and CDR2 YYNGEE. The CDR3 has 14 amino acids. The CDR3, as DNA: TGTGCCAGCAGCGTAGTCCCTAGCTGGGAGACCCAGTACTTC. It yields the protein CASSVVPSWETQYF.

The chain links TRBV29-1 to TRBJ2-3, with a possible D match to TRBD1 (7 bases). V lost 5 bases and J 4 bases, leaving 13 bases between the germline ends. Per germline, CDR1 SQVTM and CDR2 ANQGSEA. The CDR3 extends over 13 amino acids. The CDR3, as DNA: TGCAGCGTTATCAGGGGGGTCCCAGATACGCAGTATTTT. Its protein is CSVIRGVPDTQYF.

This clone has a single count. The chain has TRBV27 and TRBJ2-1; 13 bases are a match to TRBD2. This CDR3 is built from 18 residues. Germline CDR1 and CDR2: MNHEY and SMNVEV (reference sequence). With V trimmed by 5 bases and J by 0 bases, 7 bases remained unmatched. The CDR3 is CASSPGLAGVPSYNEQFF. The CDR3 DNA reads as TGTGCCAGCAGTCCTGGACTAGCGGGAGTTCCCTCCTACAATGAGCAGTTCTTC.

This clone was seen just once. The gene calls are TRBV19 and TRBJ2-2; 11 nucleotides line up with TRBD2. Germline V gives CDR1 LNHDA, CDR2 SQIVND (reference sequence). J gave up 6 bases and V 4 bases, and 16 bases lay outside the gene matches. The CDR3 covers 19 residues. The CDR3 DNA sequence: TGTGCCAGTAGTACAGCCGGACTAGCGGGCTCTGGGGTTTCCGGGGAGCTGTTTTTT. Amino acid sequence: CASSTAGLAGSGVSGELFF.

The J gene is TRBJ2-7, the V gene TRBV7-6; TRBD1 matches at 11 bases. The CDR3 runs 15 residues. Germline V CDR1 and CDR2: SGHVS, FNYEAQ. V was pared by 4 bases and J by 4 bases, with 6 bases of the junction left unmatched. CDR3 amino acids: CASSSPGTGGYEQYF. DNA for the CDR3: TGTGCCAGCAGCTCACCCGGGACAGGGGGTTACGAGCAGTACTTC.

This chain uses TRBV6-2 or TRBV6-3 with TRBJ1-1, with D perhaps matching TRBD1 (5 bases). Trimming left V 2 bases short and J 5 bases short, with 12 bases between. The CDR3 runs to 14 residues. Germline CDR1 reads MNHEY; CDR2 reads SVGEGT. CDR3 amino acids: CASSYPRQGTEAFF. Here the CDR3 DNA reads TGTGCCAGCAGTTACCCCAGGCAGGGTACTGAAGCTTTCTTT.